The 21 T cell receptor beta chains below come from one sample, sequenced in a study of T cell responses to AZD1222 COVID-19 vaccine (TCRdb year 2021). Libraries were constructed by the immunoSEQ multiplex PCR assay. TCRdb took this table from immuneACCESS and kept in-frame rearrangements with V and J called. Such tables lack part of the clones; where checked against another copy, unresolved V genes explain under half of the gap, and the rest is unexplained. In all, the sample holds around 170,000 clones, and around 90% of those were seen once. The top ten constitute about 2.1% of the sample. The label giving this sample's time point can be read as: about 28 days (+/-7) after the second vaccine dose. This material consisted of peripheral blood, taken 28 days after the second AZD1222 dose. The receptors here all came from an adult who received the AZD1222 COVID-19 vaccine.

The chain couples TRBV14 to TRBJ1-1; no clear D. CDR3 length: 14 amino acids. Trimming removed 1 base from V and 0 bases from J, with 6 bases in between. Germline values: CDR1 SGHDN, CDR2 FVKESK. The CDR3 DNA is TGTGCCAGCAGCCAAGTGGGTCTGAACACTGAAGCTTTCTTT. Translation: CASSQVGLNTEAFF.

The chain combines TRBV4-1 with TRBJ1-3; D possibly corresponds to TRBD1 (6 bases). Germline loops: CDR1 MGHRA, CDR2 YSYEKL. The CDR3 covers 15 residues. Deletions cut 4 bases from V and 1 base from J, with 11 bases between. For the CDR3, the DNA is TGCGCCAGCAGCCTTGGACAGCCTTCTGGAAACACCATATATTTT. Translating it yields CASSLGQPSGNTIYF.

CDR3 sequence: CASSLDLQGGYTGELFF. The CDR3 DNA is TGTGCCAGCAGTTTAGATTTACAGGGGGGCTACACCGGGGAGCTGTTTTTT. The V gene is TRBV27, the J gene TRBJ2-2; 8 bases are a match to TRBD1. Trimming removed 2 bases from V and 3 bases from J; junction bases left unmatched: 8. CDR1 and CDR2 from the germline V gene are MNHEY and SMNVEV (reference sequence). The CDR3 length is 17 residues.

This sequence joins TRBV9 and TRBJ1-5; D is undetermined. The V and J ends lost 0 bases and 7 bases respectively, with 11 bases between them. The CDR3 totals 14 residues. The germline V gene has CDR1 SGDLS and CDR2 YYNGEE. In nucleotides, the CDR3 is TGTGCCAGCAGCGTAGGACCGGGCGGACAGCCCCAGCATTTT. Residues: CASSVGPGGQPQHF. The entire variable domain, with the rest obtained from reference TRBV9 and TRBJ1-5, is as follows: DSGVTQTPKHLITATGQRVTLRCSPRSGDLSVYWYQQSLDQGLQFLIQYYNGEERAKGNILERFSAQQFPDLHSELNLSSLELGDSALYFCASSVGPGGQPQHFGDGTRLSIL.

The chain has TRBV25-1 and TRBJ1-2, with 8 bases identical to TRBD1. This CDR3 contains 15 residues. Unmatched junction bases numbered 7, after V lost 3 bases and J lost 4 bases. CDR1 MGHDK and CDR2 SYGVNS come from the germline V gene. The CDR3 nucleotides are TGTGCCAGCAGTGACCGGACAGGGATGGGCTATGGCTACACCTTC. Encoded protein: CASSDRTGMGYGYTF.

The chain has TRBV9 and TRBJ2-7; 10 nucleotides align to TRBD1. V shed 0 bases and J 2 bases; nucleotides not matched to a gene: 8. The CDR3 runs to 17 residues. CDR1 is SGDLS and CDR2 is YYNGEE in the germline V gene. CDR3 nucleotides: TGTGCCAGCAGCGTAGACGGGACAGGGGCAAGTCCCTACGAGCAGTACTTC. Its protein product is CASSVDGTGASPYEQYF.

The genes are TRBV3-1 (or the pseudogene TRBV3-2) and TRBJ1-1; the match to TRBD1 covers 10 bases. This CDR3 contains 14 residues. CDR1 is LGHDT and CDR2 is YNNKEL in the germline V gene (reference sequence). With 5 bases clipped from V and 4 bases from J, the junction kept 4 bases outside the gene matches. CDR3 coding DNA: TGTGCCAGCAGCTTACGGACAGGGGGCACTGAAGCTTTCTTT. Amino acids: CASSLRTGGTEAFF.

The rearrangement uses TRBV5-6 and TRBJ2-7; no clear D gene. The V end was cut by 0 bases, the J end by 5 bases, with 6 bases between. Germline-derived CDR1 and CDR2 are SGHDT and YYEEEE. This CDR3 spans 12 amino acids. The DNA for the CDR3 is TGTGCCAGCAGCTTGGTCCCCCACGAGCAGTACTTC. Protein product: CASSLVPHEQYF.

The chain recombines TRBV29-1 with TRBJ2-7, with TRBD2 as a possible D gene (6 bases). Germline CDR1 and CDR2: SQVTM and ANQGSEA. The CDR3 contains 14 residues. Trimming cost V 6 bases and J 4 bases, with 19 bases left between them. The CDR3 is CSVSTLLASYEQYF. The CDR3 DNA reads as TGCAGCGTCTCCACCCTACTAGCCTCTTACGAGCAGTACTTC.

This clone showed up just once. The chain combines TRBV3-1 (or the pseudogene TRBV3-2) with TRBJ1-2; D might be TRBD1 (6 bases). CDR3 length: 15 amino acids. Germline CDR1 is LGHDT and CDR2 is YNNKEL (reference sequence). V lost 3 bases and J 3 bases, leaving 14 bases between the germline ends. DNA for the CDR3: TGTGCCAGCAGCCACGATAGACAGGCTGACTATGGCTACACCTTC. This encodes CASSHDRQADYGYTF.

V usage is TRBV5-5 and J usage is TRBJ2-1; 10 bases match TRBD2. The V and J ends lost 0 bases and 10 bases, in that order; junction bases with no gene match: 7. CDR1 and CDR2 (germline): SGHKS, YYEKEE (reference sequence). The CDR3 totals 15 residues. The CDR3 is CASSLGLAGVGEQFF. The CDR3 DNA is TGTGCCAGCAGCTTGGGGCTAGCGGGAGTAGGGGAGCAGTTCTTC.

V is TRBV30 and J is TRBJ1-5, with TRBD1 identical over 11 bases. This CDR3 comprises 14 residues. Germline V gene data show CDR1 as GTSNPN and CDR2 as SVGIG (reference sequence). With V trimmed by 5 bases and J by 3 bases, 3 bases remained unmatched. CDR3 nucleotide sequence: TGTGCCTGGGGGACAGGGGGTTTCAATCAGCCCCAGCATTTT. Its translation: CAWGTGGFNQPQHF.

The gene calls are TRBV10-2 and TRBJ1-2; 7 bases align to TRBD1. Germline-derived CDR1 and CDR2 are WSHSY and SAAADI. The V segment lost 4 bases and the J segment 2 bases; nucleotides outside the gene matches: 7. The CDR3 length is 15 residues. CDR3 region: CASSGRDRRNYGYTF. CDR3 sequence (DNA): TGCGCCAGCAGTGGCCGGGACAGACGGAACTATGGCTACACCTTC.

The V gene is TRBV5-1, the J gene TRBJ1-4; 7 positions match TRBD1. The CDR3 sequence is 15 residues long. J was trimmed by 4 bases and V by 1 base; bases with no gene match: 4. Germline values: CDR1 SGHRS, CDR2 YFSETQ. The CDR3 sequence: CASSLMSGGNEKLFF. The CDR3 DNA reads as TGCGCCAGCAGCTTGATGTCAGGGGGTAATGAAAAACTGTTTTTT.

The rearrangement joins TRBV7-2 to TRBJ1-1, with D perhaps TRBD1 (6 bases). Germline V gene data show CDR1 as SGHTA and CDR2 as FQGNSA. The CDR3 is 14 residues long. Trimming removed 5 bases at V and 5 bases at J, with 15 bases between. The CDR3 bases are TGTGCCAGCAGCCCCCAGGGGACCGGGACTGAAGCTTTCTTT. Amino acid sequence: CASSPQGTGTEAFF.

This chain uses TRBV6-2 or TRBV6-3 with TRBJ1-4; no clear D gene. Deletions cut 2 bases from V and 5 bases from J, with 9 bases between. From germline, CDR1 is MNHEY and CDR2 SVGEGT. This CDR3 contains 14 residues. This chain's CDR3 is CASSYGPMNEKLFF. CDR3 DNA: TGTGCCAGCAGTTACGGGCCGATGAATGAAAAACTGTTTTTT.

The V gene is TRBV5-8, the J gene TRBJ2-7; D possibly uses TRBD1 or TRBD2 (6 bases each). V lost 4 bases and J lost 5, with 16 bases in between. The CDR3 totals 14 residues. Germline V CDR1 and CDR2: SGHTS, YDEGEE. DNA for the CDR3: TGTGCCAGCAGCCCGGAGGGGGGCCGGGACGAGCAGTACTTC. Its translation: CASSPEGGRDEQYF.

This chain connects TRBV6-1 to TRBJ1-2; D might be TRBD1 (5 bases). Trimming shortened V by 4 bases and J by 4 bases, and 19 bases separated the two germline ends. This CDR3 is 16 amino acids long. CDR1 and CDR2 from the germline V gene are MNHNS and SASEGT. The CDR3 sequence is CASSADRYAYIYGYTF. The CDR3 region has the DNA TGTGCCAGCAGTGCAGACAGATATGCCTATATCTATGGCTACACCTTC.

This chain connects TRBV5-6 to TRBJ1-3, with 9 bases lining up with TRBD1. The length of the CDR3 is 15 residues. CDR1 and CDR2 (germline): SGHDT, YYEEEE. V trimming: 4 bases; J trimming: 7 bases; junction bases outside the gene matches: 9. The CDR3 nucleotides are TGTGCCAGCAGCGGAACAGGGGGCGGTTTTAACACCATATATTTT. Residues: CASSGTGGGFNTIYF.

CDR3 loop: CSVAVGRNSYNEQFF. DNA for the CDR3: TGCAGCGTTGCAGTTGGGCGGAACTCCTACAATGAGCAGTTCTTC. The V call is TRBV29-1, the J call TRBJ2-1; D call uncertain. Germline lookup yields CDR1 SQVTM and CDR2 ANQGSEA. The CDR3 extends over 15 amino acids. The germline V and J ends were trimmed by 4 bases and 0 bases, with 13 bases remaining between them.

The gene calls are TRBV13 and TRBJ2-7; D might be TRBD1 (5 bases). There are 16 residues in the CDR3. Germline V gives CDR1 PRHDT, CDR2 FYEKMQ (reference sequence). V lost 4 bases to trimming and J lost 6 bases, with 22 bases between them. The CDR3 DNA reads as TGTGCCAGCAGCTCCCGTCCCAGGGTAGGGTCGGGCGAGCAGTACTTC. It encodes CASSSRPRVGSGEQYF.